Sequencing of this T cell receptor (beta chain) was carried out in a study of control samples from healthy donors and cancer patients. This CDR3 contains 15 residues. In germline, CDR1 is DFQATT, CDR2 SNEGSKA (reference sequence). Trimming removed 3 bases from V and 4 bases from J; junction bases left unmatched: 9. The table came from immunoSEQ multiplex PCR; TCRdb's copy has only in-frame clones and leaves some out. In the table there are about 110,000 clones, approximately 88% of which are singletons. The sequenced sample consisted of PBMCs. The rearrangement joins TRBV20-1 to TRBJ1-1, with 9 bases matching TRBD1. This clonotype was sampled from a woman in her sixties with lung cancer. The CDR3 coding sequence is TGCAGTGCTAGTCGTTCCGGGACAGGGCTCACTGAAGCTTTCTTT. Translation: CSASRSGTGLTEAFF.